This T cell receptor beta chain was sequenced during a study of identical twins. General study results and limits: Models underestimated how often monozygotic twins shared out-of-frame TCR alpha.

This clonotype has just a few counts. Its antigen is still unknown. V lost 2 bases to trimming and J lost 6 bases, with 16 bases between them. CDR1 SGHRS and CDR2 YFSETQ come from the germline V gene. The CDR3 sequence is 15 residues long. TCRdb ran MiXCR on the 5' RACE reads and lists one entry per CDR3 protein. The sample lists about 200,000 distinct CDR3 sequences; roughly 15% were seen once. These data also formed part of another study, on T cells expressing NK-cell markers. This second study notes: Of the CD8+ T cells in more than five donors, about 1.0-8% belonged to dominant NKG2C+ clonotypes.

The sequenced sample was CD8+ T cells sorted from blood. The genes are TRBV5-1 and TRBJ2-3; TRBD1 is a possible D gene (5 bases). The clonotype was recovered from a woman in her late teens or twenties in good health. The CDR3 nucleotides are TGCGCCAGCAGCTTCGACAGACCCGTTGCTGATACGCAGTATTTT. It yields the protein CASSFDRPVADTQYF.